The sequence of this TCR beta chain was determined in a study of cytomegalovirus exposure and HLA in healthy donors. Study-wide results and limits: In the 95 to 150 validation repertoires, a later analysis found that first-cohort TCR clusters tended to co-occur.

Sequencing was performed with immunoSEQ multiplex PCR; in TCRdb, only in-frame clones are kept and a portion is missing. Counted here are 100,000 to 150,000 clones, nearly 90% occurring once; the ten biggest clones make up around 1.1%. Concerning this clone: What it binds is not known.

This TCR was recovered from a young woman in good health and CMV-seronegative. The sequencing sample was made of PBMCs.

The CDR3 coding sequence is TGTGCCAGCAGTTCAACAGGGGTGGTCTCACCCCTCCACTTT. It yields the protein CASSSTGVVSPLHF. This rearrangement joins TRBV28 to TRBJ1-6; 7 bases map to TRBD1. From germline, CDR1 is MDHEN and CDR2 SYDVKM. The CDR3 has 14 amino acids. Trimming took 4 bases from V and 10 from J; bases not matched to a gene: 7. The variable domain in full, with the rest retrieved from reference TRBV28 and TRBJ1-6, is DVKVTQSSRYLVKRTGEKVFLECVQDMDHENMFWYRQDPGLGLRLIYFSYDVKMKEKGDIPEGYSVSREKKERFSLILESASTNQTSMYLCASSSTGVVSPLHFGNGTRLTVT.